These T cell receptor beta chains were read from a single sample in a study of blood T cell repertoires in COVID-19. Method: immunoSEQ multiplex PCR; TCRdb's copy keeps in-frame clones and lacks some. This table has 300,000 to 400,000 clones, about 90% appearing once. Specimen: peripheral blood. The receptors here all came from a woman aged 25 to 39 with COVID-19, enrolled during active disease. Each CDR3 is given with its conserved first and last residue. A D gene is named only where the DNA matches it firmly. A clone size is listed for some rows: how often the clone was seen (once, few, many), or a class if it is expanded.

d_gene: -; j_gene: TRBJ1-4; v_gene: TRBV19; abundance: -; CDR3nt: TGTGCCAGTAGTGGGCAGGGAGGCGAAAAACTGTTTTTT; CDR3aa: CASSGQGGEKLFF
d_gene: -; j_gene: TRBJ1-2; v_gene: TRBV4-1; abundance: -; CDR3nt: TGCGCCAGCAGCCAAGACCGGGGGGCCTATGGCTACACCTTC; CDR3aa: CASSQDRGAYGYTF
d_gene: TRBD2; j_gene: TRBJ2-7; v_gene: TRBV7-3; abundance: -; CDR3nt: TGTGCCAGCAGCCTAGCGGGAGGGCCGGACGAGCAGTACTTC; CDR3aa: CASSLAGGPDEQYF
d_gene: TRBD1; j_gene: TRBJ1-2; v_gene: TRBV3-1/TRBV3-2; abundance: -; CDR3nt: TGTGCCAGCAGCCTCCGGGACAGGGCTTCAGACTATGGCTACACCTTC; CDR3aa: CASSLRDRASDYGYTF
d_gene: TRBD2; j_gene: TRBJ2-2; v_gene: TRBV7-2; abundance: -; CDR3nt: TGTGCCAGCAGCTTGGTGCGGGAGGTCGGGGAGCTGTTTTTT; CDR3aa: CASSLVREVGELFF
d_gene: -; j_gene: TRBJ1-3; v_gene: TRBV18; abundance: -; CDR3nt: TGTGCCAGCTTCCCAGGCTCTGGAAACACCATATATTTT; CDR3aa: CASFPGSGNTIYF
d_gene: TRBD1; j_gene: TRBJ1-3; v_gene: TRBV25-1; abundance: -; CDR3nt: TGTGCCAGCAGTGGATACAGGGGGATCTCTGGAAACACCATATATTTT; CDR3aa: CASSGYRGISGNTIYF
d_gene: TRBD1; j_gene: TRBJ2-2; v_gene: TRBV3-1/TRBV3-2; abundance: -; CDR3nt: TGTGCCAGCAGTCGGGACAGGACGAACACCGGGGAGCTGTTTTTT; CDR3aa: CASSRDRTNTGELFF
d_gene: TRBD1; j_gene: TRBJ2-5; v_gene: TRBV30; abundance: -; CDR3nt: TGTGCCTGGAAAAGACAGGGGGCAAAAGAGACCCAGTACTTC; CDR3aa: CAWKRQGAKETQYF
d_gene: -; j_gene: TRBJ1-5; v_gene: TRBV6-2/TRBV6-3; abundance: -; CDR3nt: TGTGCCAGCAGCAACGGGGGAATCAATCAGCCCCAGCATTTT; CDR3aa: CASSNGGINQPQHF
d_gene: -; j_gene: TRBJ2-7; v_gene: TRBV4-1; abundance: -; CDR3nt: TGCGCCAGCAGCCAAGTCTTAGACAGGTTCTACGAGCAGTACTTC; CDR3aa: CASSQVLDRFYEQYF
d_gene: -; j_gene: TRBJ1-5; v_gene: TRBV28; abundance: -; CDR3nt: TGTGCCAGCAGTTTACCGGGAATAAATCAGCCCCAGCATTTT; CDR3aa: CASSLPGINQPQHF
d_gene: TRBD1; j_gene: TRBJ2-1; v_gene: TRBV28; abundance: -; CDR3nt: TGTGCCAGCAGTTCCCCGGGACAGGGGGCGAGAAATGAGCAGTTCTTC; CDR3aa: CASSSPGQGARNEQFF
d_gene: TRBD1; j_gene: TRBJ1-2; v_gene: TRBV5-4; abundance: -; CDR3nt: TGTGCCAGCAGTACCTACAGGGGGCCTATTTATGGCTACACCTTC; CDR3aa: CASSTYRGPIYGYTF
d_gene: TRBD1; j_gene: TRBJ2-5; v_gene: TRBV11-3; abundance: -; CDR3nt: TGTGCCAGCAGCCCCCGGGACAGCCAAGAGACCCAGTACTTC; CDR3aa: CASSPRDSQETQYF
d_gene: -; j_gene: TRBJ1-4; v_gene: TRBV5-1; abundance: once; CDR3nt: TGCGCCAGCAGCTTGTTAATCAACCTTTCGGGTAATGAAAAACTGTTTTTT; CDR3aa: CASSLLINLSGNEKLFF
d_gene: -; j_gene: TRBJ1-5; v_gene: TRBV30; abundance: -; CDR3nt: TGTGCCTGGAGTGTAAAGCAGGGTATTCAGCCCCAGCATTTT; CDR3aa: CAWSVKQGIQPQHF
d_gene: TRBD1; j_gene: TRBJ2-7; v_gene: TRBV15; abundance: -; CDR3nt: TGTGCCACCAGCACCCTAGTGGGGGACAGGGTCTACGAGCAGTACTTC; CDR3aa: CATSTLVGDRVYEQYF
d_gene: -; j_gene: TRBJ1-2; v_gene: TRBV5-1; abundance: -; CDR3nt: TGCGCCAGCAGCTTGGGGGCAGGGGTAGAAGGGAACTATGGCTACACCTTC; CDR3aa: CASSLGAGVEGNYGYTF
d_gene: TRBD1; j_gene: TRBJ1-1; v_gene: TRBV30; abundance: -; CDR3nt: TGTGCCTGGATTACAGGGGGGAAGAACACTGAAGCTTTCTTT; CDR3aa: CAWITGGKNTEAFF
d_gene: -; j_gene: TRBJ2-5; v_gene: TRBV5-4; abundance: -; CDR3nt: TGTGCCAGCAGTTACAGGGCGGAGACCCAGTACTTC; CDR3aa: CASSYRAETQYF
d_gene: -; j_gene: TRBJ2-5; v_gene: TRBV5-4; abundance: once; CDR3nt: TGTGCCAGCAGCTTGCCGAGGGCTTCCCAAGAGACCCAGTACTTC; CDR3aa: CASSLPRASQETQYF
d_gene: TRBD2; j_gene: TRBJ2-3; v_gene: TRBV29-1; abundance: -; CDR3nt: TGCAGCCTTAGACTCGGTCTAGCGGGGTCCACAGATACGCAGTATTTT; CDR3aa: CSLRLGLAGSTDTQYF
d_gene: TRBD2; j_gene: TRBJ2-1; v_gene: TRBV30; abundance: -; CDR3nt: TGTGCCTGGAGTGTCCCGACTAGCGGGAGGAGCGATGAGCAGTTCTTC; CDR3aa: CAWSVPTSGRSDEQFF
d_gene: -; j_gene: TRBJ2-7; v_gene: TRBV12-3/TRBV12-4; abundance: -; CDR3nt: TGTGCCAGCAGTTTGACAGGCGCCGAGGTGTGGTTC; CDR3aa: CASSLTGAEVWF
d_gene: TRBD2; j_gene: TRBJ2-1; v_gene: TRBV27; abundance: -; CDR3nt: TGTGCCAGCAGTTTTGGGACTAGCGGCAATGAGCAGTTCTTC; CDR3aa: CASSFGTSGNEQFF
d_gene: TRBD2; j_gene: TRBJ2-7; v_gene: TRBV9; abundance: once; CDR3nt: TGTGCCAGCAGCCCTTATAGCGGGAGTGGCTACGAGCAGTACTTC; CDR3aa: CASSPYSGSGYEQYF
d_gene: -; j_gene: TRBJ1-3; v_gene: TRBV19; abundance: -; CDR3nt: TGTGCCAGTAGTATATCCGGGGTAGGAAACACCATATATTTT; CDR3aa: CASSISGVGNTIYF
d_gene: -; j_gene: TRBJ1-1; v_gene: TRBV2; abundance: -; CDR3nt: TGTGCCAGCAGTGAAGGTTGGGCAGGGACTGAAGCTTTCTTT; CDR3aa: CASSEGWAGTEAFF
d_gene: TRBD2; j_gene: TRBJ2-7; v_gene: TRBV5-1; abundance: -; CDR3nt: TGCGCCAGCAGCTGGTTAACTAGCGGGAGTAACGAGCAGTACTTC; CDR3aa: CASSWLTSGSNEQYF
d_gene: TRBD1; j_gene: TRBJ1-2; v_gene: TRBV3-1/TRBV3-2; abundance: -; CDR3nt: TGTGCCAGCACCGGACAGGGTGACGCGGGCGGCTACACCTTC; CDR3aa: CASTGQGDAGGYTF
d_gene: -; j_gene: TRBJ2-7; v_gene: TRBV7-6; abundance: once; CDR3nt: TGTGCCAGCAGCCCCCGCGCAGGCCCCATCTCCTACGAGCAGTACTTC; CDR3aa: CASSPRAGPISYEQYF
d_gene: TRBD1; j_gene: TRBJ2-7; v_gene: TRBV19; abundance: -; CDR3nt: TGTGCCAGTAGTATACCAGGAGGGACAGGCCTCCTCTCCTACGAGCAGTACTTC; CDR3aa: CASSIPGGTGLLSYEQYF
d_gene: TRBD1; j_gene: TRBJ1-4; v_gene: TRBV7-9; abundance: -; CDR3nt: TGTGCCAGCAGCTTAGAAGCGTCGCGACAGGGCGAAACTAATGAAAAACTGTTTTTT; CDR3aa: CASSLEASRQGETNEKLFF
d_gene: -; j_gene: TRBJ1-2; v_gene: TRBV10-3; abundance: -; CDR3nt: TGTGCCATCAGTGAGTTCGGCACAGGACCTTTCTATGGCTACACCTTC; CDR3aa: CAISEFGTGPFYGYTF
d_gene: TRBD1; j_gene: TRBJ1-5; v_gene: TRBV19; abundance: -; CDR3nt: TGTGCCAGTAGTATCGGGACAGCAAGCAATCAGCCCCAGCATTTT; CDR3aa: CASSIGTASNQPQHF
d_gene: TRBD2; j_gene: TRBJ2-7; v_gene: TRBV3-1/TRBV3-2; abundance: -; CDR3nt: TGTGCCAGCAGCCCGGGACTAGCGGACTACGAGCAGTACTTC; CDR3aa: CASSPGLADYEQYF
d_gene: -; j_gene: TRBJ1-5; v_gene: TRBV2; abundance: -; CDR3nt: TGTGCCAGCACGTGGCAGGTCAATCAGCCCCAGCATTTT; CDR3aa: CASTWQVNQPQHF
d_gene: -; j_gene: TRBJ1-6; v_gene: TRBV6-5; abundance: -; CDR3nt: TGTGCCACCCAATGGGGGGATTATAATTCACCCCTCCACTTT; CDR3aa: CATQWGDYNSPLHF
d_gene: -; j_gene: TRBJ1-1; v_gene: TRBV28; abundance: -; CDR3nt: TGTGCCAGCAGTCTGGGACATAAGAACACTGAAGCTTTCTTT; CDR3aa: CASSLGHKNTEAFF
d_gene: -; j_gene: TRBJ1-1; v_gene: TRBV18; abundance: -; CDR3nt: TGTGCCAGCTCACCAAGACAGGAAATGAACACTGAAGCTTTCTTT; CDR3aa: CASSPRQEMNTEAFF
d_gene: -; j_gene: TRBJ2-2; v_gene: TRBV6-6; abundance: -; CDR3nt: TGTGCCAGCAGTCCTGGGACTGATAGCGCCGGGGAGCTGTTTTTT; CDR3aa: CASSPGTDSAGELFF
d_gene: -; j_gene: TRBJ1-3; v_gene: TRBV28; abundance: -; CDR3nt: TGTGCCAGTCAGGGAAACACCATATATTTT; CDR3aa: CASQGNTIYF
d_gene: TRBD2; j_gene: TRBJ2-5; v_gene: TRBV10-2; abundance: -; CDR3nt: TGCGCCAGCAGTGATCCGGGACTAGCGGTGCAAGAGACCCAGTACTTC; CDR3aa: CASSDPGLAVQETQYF
d_gene: -; j_gene: TRBJ1-3; v_gene: TRBV29-1; abundance: -; CDR3nt: TGCAGCGTTCGTCTTCCAGGGCCGGGAAACACCATATATTTT; CDR3aa: CSVRLPGPGNTIYF
d_gene: TRBD2; j_gene: TRBJ2-1; v_gene: TRBV7-3; abundance: -; CDR3nt: TGTGCCAGCAGCTTACGGCTAGCGGGAGTCAATGAGCAGTTCTTC; CDR3aa: CASSLRLAGVNEQFF
d_gene: TRBD2; j_gene: TRBJ2-1; v_gene: TRBV10-3; abundance: once; CDR3nt: TGTGCCATCACTGCGACGGGACTAGAGTACAATGAGCAGTTCTTC; CDR3aa: CAITATGLEYNEQFF
d_gene: -; j_gene: TRBJ2-1; v_gene: TRBV6-1; abundance: few; CDR3nt: TGTGCCAGCAGTGCCAACGGAGGGGTTCAATATGGTGAGCAGTTCTTC; CDR3aa: CASSANGGVQYGEQFF
d_gene: -; j_gene: TRBJ1-2; v_gene: TRBV18; abundance: -; CDR3nt: TGTGCCAGCTCACCAGACAGTAACTATGGCTACACCTTC; CDR3aa: CASSPDSNYGYTF
d_gene: TRBD1; j_gene: TRBJ1-1; v_gene: TRBV19; abundance: once; CDR3nt: TGTGCCAGTAGTTTGGGACAGGGGACCACTGAAGCTTTCTTT; CDR3aa: CASSLGQGTTEAFF
d_gene: -; j_gene: TRBJ1-1; v_gene: TRBV6-5; abundance: -; CDR3nt: TGTGCCAGCAGTTACTCCCTCCCGGGGGAAGCTTTCTTT; CDR3aa: CASSYSLPGEAFF
d_gene: -; j_gene: TRBJ1-1; v_gene: TRBV15; abundance: -; CDR3nt: TGTGCCACCAGCAGAGATTTTGGCAGGGGTTTAAAGAACACTGAAGCTTTCTTT; CDR3aa: CATSRDFGRGLKNTEAFF
d_gene: -; j_gene: TRBJ2-1; v_gene: TRBV6-4; abundance: -; CDR3nt: TGTGCCAGCAGTGAAGCCCGCACGGTCGGGGACTCCTACAATGAGCAGTTCTTC; CDR3aa: CASSEARTVGDSYNEQFF
d_gene: -; j_gene: TRBJ2-3; v_gene: TRBV18; abundance: once; CDR3nt: TGTGCCAGCTCAGGGCAGGGAAAGGATACGCAGTATTTT; CDR3aa: CASSGQGKDTQYF
d_gene: -; j_gene: TRBJ2-3; v_gene: TRBV5-1; abundance: -; CDR3nt: TGCGCCAGCAGCTTGTTGCAGGGAATGAACACAGATACGCAGTATTTT; CDR3aa: CASSLLQGMNTDTQYF
d_gene: -; j_gene: TRBJ1-5; v_gene: TRBV28; abundance: -; CDR3nt: TGTGCCAGCAGACGACAGTTTAGCAATCAGCCCCAGCATTTT; CDR3aa: CASRRQFSNQPQHF
d_gene: TRBD1; j_gene: TRBJ1-2; v_gene: TRBV5-1; abundance: -; CDR3nt: TGCGCCAGCAGCTTGGAGGGACAGTCCTATGGCTACACCTTC; CDR3aa: CASSLEGQSYGYTF
d_gene: TRBD1; j_gene: TRBJ2-3; v_gene: TRBV7-9; abundance: -; CDR3nt: TGTGCCAGCAGCTTCCAGGGGGCGGTCACAGATACGCAGTATTTT; CDR3aa: CASSFQGAVTDTQYF
d_gene: TRBD1; j_gene: TRBJ1-2; v_gene: TRBV5-1; abundance: -; CDR3nt: TGCGCCAGCAGCCTGGGGACAGGGCAGGGTGGCTACACCTTC; CDR3aa: CASSLGTGQGGYTF